The clone carrying this TCR beta chain was recorded a few times. Its antigen is not known. The CDR3 has 14 amino acids. Germline CDR1 SQVTM, CDR2 ANQGSEA. Trimming took 1 base from V and 2 from J, leaving 11 bases between them. The data were obtained in a study of CD8+ T cells in alopecia areata. Overall study results and limits: The study found TCR sharing across patients less clear than in mice, possibly for HLA reasons.

cDNA prepared by RNA extraction and subsequent reverse transcription served as the template for sequencing. Repertoires were generated with immunoSEQ multiplex PCR, while TCRdb's copy carries only in-frame clones and drops some. In the table there are about 98,000 clones, about 40% of which are singletons. V gene TRBV29-1 combines with J gene TRBJ2-5, with no clear D. Sequencing used CD4+ T cells sorted from blood. This receptor was taken from a human donor with alopecia areata. CDR3 residues: CSVEVSRIQETQYF. The CDR3 bases are TGCAGCGTTGAAGTATCCAGGATTCAAGAGACCCAGTACTTC.